These 5 T cell receptor beta chains originate from one sample sequenced in a study of cytomegalovirus exposure and HLA in healthy donors. PCR involved 60 Vbeta and 13 Jbeta primers. The method was immunoSEQ multiplex PCR; TCRdb's version includes in-frame clones alone and lacks a portion of them. The sample has about 210,000 clones, over 75% seen once; the top ten hold about 1.7%. The sample consisted of PBMCs. These receptors were taken from a male donor in good health and CMV-seronegative.

The J gene is TRBJ1-3, the V gene TRBV5-1; TRBD1 agrees at 7 bases. The V gene's germline CDR1 is SGHRS and CDR2 YFSETQ. The CDR3 length is 15 residues. Unmatched junction bases numbered 4, after V lost 3 bases and J lost 1 base. This CDR3 is CASSWGDRSGNTIYF. CDR3 DNA: TGCGCCAGCAGCTGGGGGGACAGATCTGGAAACACCATATATTTT. Full variable domain (missing parts from reference TRBV5-1 and TRBJ1-3): KAGVTQTPRYLIKTRGQQVTLSCSPISGHRSVSWYQQTPGQGLQFLFEYFSETQRNKGNFPGRFSGRQFSNSRSEMNVSTLELGDSALYLCASSWGDRSGNTIYFGEGSWLTVV.

As concerns this clone: Additional DNA sequences in this sample encode the identical CDR3. V usage is TRBV9 and J usage is TRBJ2-3; 10 positions match TRBD2. CDR1 and CDR2 (germline): SGDLS, YYNGEE. CDR3 length: 16 amino acids. The J segment lost 2 bases and the V segment lost 0 bases, leaving 3 bases of the junction unmatched. CDR3: CASSVELAGLTDTQYF. CDR3 nucleotides: TGTGCCAGCAGCGTAGAACTAGCGGGACTCACAGATACGCAGTATTTT.

This sequence joins TRBV6-1 and TRBJ1-5, with 8 bases identical to TRBD1. The CDR3 is made up of 17 amino acids. The V gene end was trimmed by 4 bases and the J gene end by 0 bases; junction bases not matched to a gene: 8. Looked up from germline, CDR1 is MNHNS and CDR2 is SASEGT. The CDR3: CASSASQGGYSNQPQHF. The DNA for the CDR3 is TGTGCCAGCAGTGCCTCACAGGGGGGGTATAGCAATCAGCCCCAGCATTTT.

The chain carries TRBV19 and TRBJ1-1, with D possibly TRBD1 on 5 matching bases. Deletions cut 3 bases from V and 1 base from J, with 9 bases between. The CDR3 loop spans 14 amino acids. Germline lookup yields CDR1 LNHDA and CDR2 SQIVND (reference sequence). The CDR3 bases are TGTGCCAGTAGTATTGGGGGGTCGAACACTGAAGCTTTCTTT. Residues: CASSIGGSNTEAFF.

This clone has just a few counts. The chain is built from TRBV7-6 and TRBJ1-3; 11 bases align to TRBD1. This CDR3 is built from 17 residues. The germline V gene encodes CDR1 SGHVS and CDR2 FNYEAQ. The trim removed 5 bases at V and 0 bases at J, leaving 6 bases unmatched. The CDR3 loop is CASSPGQGAFSGNTIYF. DNA of the CDR3: TGTGCCAGCAGCCCAGGACAGGGGGCTTTCTCTGGAAACACCATATATTTT.